This T cell receptor (beta chain) was sequenced for a study of cytomegalovirus exposure and HLA in healthy donors (dated by TCRdb to the late 2010s). About the investigation overall: According to a later analysis, one platform produced both the roughly 130 validation repertoires and the roughly 660 repertoires of the first cohort. To predict cytomegalovirus infection status, the study combined high-throughput TCR immunosequencing, statistical association of individual TCRs with disease status, and machine learning. Besides the first cohort of some 670 subjects, a separate validation cohort made up of about 120 different subjects was used. The study aimed to test whether signatures of past pathogen exposure could be identified by cataloging public T cell receptors.

Cut back by 3 bases and 8 bases, the V and J ends lie 25 bases apart. The germline V gene (reference sequence) supplies CDR1 LNHDA and CDR2 SQIVND. The CDR3 spans 17 residues, from the cysteine through the phenylalanine. Only the CDR3 DNA is retained, 51 bases long and in frame from the first base. To note about this clone: Its antigen is unknown. No clone much larger than this one lies a single base away; base qualities are absent.

The donors were included in the validation cohort of some 120 subjects, a group kept apart from the approximately 650-subject first cohort. Points the paper makes about the study in general: It was suggested by the authors that the approach could potentially be generalized to other disease states and immunological phenotypes. In the study, approximately 160 TCR beta chains were listed as associated with cytomegalovirus. The validation cohort had no HLA typing available for a later analysis, so co-occurrence within that cohort was assessed over all 120 or so repertoires. A later analysis found that TCRs clustered in the first cohort also tended to co-occur in the 130 or so validation repertoires, with 94% of cluster scores above 0. A few of the identified cytomegalovirus-associated TCR beta chains were confirmed in vitro to be specific for cytomegalovirus antigens. The classifier was reported to diagnose cytomegalovirus status with high specificity and sensitivity in both the original and validation cohorts. Most TCR sequences were observed very rarely across donors, whereas some public TCRs were present in many individuals.

Library preparation employed the immunoSEQ multiplex PCR assay. Under the source paper's analysis protocol: A statistical classification framework was built to diagnose cytomegalovirus status from the catalog of TCR beta chain sequences. TCRdb took over this immuneACCESS table, retaining in-frame rearrangements with V and J assigned. Such tables are incomplete; in checked studies, under half of the missing clones stem from an unresolved V gene, and the remainder is unexplained. V, J and clone size derive from that table, while D and trimming were established from the DNA sequence. This sample is represented by roughly 65,000 clones; around 96% of them were singletons. The top ten clonotypes cover about 4% of the sample.

The origin of this receptor is a man in his late teens or twenties in good health and CMV-seropositive. Input material: PBMCs. The sequence joins TRBV19 to TRBJ1-2; a tentative D match to TRBD1 spans 5 bases. The CDR3 loop reads CASSMLRVNKVSGGYTF. The nucleotide sequence reads TGTGCCAGTAGTATGCTCAGGGTGAACAAGGTCAGTGGAGGCTACACCTTC.